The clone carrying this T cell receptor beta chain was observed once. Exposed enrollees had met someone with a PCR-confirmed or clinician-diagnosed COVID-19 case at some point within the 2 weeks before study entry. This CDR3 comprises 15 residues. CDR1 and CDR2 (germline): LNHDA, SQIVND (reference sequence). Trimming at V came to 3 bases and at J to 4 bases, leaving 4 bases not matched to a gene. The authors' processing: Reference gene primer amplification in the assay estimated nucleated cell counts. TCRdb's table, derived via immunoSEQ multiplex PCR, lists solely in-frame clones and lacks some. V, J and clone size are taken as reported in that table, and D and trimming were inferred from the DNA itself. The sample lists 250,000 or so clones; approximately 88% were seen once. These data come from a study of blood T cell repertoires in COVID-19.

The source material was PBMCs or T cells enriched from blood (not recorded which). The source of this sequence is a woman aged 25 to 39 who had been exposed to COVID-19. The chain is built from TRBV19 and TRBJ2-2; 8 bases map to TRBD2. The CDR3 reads CASSMESGSTGELFF. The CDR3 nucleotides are TGTGCCAGTAGTATGGAGAGCGGGAGCACCGGGGAGCTGTTTTTT.